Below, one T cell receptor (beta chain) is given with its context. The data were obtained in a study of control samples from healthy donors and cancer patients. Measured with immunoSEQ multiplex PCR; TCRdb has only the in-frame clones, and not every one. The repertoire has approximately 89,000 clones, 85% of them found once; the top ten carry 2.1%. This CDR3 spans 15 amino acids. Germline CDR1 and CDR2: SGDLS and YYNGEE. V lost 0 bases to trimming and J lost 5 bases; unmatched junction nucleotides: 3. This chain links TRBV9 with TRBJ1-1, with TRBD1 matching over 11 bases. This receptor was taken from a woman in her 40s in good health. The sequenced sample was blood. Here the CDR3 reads CASSVGGQGATEAFF. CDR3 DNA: TGTGCCAGCAGCGTAGGTGGACAGGGGGCAACTGAAGCTTTCTTT.